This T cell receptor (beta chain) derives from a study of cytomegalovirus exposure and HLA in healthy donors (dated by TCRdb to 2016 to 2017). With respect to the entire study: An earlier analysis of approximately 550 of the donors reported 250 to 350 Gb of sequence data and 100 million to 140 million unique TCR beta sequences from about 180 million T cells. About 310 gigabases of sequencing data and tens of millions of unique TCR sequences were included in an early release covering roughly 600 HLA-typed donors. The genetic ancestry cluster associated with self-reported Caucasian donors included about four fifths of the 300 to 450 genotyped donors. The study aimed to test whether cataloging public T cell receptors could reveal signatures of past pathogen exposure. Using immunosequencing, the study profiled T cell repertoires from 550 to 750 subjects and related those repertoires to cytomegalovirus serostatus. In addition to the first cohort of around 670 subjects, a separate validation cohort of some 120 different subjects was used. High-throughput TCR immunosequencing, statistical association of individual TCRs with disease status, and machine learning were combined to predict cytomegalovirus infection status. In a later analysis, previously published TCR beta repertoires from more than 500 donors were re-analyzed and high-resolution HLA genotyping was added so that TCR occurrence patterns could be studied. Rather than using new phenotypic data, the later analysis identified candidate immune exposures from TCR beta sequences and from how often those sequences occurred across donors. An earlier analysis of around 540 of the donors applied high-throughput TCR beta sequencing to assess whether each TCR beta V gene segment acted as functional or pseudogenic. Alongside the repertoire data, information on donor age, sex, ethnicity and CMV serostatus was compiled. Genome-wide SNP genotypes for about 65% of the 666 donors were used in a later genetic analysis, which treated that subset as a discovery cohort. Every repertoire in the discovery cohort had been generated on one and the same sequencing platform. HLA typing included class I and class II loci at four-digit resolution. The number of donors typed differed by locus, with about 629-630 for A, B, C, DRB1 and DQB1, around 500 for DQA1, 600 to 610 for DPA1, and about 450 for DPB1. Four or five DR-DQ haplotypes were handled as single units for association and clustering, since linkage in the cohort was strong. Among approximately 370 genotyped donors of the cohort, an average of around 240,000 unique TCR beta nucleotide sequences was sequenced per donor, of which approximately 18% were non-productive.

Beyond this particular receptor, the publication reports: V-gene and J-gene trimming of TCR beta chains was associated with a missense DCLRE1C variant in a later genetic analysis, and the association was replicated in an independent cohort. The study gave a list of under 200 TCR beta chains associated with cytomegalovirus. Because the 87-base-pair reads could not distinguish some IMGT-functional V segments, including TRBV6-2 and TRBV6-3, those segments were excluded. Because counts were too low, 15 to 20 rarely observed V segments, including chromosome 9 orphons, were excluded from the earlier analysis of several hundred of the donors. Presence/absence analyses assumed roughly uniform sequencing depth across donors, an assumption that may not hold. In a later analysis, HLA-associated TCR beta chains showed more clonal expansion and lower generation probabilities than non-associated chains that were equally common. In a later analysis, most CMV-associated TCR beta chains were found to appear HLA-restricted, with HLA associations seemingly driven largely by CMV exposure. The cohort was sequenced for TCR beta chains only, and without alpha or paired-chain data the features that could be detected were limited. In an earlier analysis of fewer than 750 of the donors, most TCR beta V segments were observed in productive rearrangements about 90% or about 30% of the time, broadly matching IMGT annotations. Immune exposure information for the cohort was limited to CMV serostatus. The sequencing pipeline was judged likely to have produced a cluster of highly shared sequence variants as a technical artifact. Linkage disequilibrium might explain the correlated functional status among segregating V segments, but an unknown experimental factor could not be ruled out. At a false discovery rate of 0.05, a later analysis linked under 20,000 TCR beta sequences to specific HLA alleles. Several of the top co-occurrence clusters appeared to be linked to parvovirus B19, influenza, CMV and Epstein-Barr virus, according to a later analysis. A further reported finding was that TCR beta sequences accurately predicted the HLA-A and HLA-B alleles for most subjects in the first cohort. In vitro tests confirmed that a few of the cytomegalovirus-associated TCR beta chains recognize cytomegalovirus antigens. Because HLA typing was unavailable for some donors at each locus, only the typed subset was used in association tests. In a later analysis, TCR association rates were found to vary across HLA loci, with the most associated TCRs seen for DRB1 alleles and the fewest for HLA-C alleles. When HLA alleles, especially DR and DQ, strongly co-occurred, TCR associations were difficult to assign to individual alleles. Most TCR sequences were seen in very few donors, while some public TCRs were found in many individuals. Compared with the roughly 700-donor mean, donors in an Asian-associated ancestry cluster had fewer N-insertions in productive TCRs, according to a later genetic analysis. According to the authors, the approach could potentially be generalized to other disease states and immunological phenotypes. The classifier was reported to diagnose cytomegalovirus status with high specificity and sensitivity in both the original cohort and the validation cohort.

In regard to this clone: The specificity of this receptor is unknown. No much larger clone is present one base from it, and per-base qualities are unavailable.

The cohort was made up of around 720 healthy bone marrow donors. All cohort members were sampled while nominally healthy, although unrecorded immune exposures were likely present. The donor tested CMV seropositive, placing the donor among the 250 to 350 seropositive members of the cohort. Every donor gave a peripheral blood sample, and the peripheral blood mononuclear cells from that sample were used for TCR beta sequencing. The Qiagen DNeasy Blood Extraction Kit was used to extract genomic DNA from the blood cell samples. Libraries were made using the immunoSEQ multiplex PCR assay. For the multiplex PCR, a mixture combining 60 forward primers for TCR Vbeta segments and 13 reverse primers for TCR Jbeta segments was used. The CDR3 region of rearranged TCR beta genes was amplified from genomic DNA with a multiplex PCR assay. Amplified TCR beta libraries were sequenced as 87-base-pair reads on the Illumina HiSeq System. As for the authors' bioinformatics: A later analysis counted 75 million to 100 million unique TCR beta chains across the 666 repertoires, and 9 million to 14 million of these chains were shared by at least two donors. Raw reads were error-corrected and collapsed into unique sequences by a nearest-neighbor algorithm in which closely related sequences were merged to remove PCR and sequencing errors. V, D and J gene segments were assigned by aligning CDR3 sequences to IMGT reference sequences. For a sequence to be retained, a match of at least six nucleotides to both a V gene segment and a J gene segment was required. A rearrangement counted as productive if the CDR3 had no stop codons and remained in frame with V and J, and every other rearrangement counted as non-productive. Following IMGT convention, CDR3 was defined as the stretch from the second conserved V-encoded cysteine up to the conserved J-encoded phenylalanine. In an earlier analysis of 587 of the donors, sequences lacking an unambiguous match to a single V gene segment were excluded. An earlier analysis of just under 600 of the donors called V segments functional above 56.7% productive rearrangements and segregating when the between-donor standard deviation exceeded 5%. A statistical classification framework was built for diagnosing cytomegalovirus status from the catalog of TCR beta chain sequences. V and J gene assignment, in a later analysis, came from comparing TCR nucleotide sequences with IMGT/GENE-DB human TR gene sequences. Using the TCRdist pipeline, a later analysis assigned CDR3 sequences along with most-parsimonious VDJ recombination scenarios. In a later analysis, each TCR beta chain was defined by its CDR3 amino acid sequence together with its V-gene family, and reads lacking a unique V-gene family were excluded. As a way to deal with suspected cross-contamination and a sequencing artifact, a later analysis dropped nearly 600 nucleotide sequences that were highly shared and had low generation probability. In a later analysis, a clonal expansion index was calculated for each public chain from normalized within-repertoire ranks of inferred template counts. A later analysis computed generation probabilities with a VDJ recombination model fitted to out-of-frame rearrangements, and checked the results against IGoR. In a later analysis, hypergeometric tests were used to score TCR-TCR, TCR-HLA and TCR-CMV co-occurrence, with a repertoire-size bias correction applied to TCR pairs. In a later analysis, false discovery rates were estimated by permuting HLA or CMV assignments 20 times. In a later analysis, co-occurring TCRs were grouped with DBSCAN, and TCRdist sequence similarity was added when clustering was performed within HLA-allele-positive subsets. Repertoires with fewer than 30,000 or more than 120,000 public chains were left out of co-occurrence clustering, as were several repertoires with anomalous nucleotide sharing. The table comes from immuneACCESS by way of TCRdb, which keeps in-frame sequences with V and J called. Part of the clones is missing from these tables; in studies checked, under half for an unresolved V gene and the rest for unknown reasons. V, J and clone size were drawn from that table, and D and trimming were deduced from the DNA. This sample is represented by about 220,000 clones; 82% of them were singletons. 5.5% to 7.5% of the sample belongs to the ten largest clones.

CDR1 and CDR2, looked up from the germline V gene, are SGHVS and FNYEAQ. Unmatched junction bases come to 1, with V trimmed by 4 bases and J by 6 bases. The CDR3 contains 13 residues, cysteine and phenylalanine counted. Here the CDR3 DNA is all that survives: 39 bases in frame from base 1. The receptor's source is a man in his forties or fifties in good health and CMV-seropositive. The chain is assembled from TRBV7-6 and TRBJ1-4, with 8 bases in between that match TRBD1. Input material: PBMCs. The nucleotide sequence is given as TGTGCCAGCAGCTCGGACAGGGATGAAAAACTGTTTTTT. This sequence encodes CASSSDRDEKLFF.